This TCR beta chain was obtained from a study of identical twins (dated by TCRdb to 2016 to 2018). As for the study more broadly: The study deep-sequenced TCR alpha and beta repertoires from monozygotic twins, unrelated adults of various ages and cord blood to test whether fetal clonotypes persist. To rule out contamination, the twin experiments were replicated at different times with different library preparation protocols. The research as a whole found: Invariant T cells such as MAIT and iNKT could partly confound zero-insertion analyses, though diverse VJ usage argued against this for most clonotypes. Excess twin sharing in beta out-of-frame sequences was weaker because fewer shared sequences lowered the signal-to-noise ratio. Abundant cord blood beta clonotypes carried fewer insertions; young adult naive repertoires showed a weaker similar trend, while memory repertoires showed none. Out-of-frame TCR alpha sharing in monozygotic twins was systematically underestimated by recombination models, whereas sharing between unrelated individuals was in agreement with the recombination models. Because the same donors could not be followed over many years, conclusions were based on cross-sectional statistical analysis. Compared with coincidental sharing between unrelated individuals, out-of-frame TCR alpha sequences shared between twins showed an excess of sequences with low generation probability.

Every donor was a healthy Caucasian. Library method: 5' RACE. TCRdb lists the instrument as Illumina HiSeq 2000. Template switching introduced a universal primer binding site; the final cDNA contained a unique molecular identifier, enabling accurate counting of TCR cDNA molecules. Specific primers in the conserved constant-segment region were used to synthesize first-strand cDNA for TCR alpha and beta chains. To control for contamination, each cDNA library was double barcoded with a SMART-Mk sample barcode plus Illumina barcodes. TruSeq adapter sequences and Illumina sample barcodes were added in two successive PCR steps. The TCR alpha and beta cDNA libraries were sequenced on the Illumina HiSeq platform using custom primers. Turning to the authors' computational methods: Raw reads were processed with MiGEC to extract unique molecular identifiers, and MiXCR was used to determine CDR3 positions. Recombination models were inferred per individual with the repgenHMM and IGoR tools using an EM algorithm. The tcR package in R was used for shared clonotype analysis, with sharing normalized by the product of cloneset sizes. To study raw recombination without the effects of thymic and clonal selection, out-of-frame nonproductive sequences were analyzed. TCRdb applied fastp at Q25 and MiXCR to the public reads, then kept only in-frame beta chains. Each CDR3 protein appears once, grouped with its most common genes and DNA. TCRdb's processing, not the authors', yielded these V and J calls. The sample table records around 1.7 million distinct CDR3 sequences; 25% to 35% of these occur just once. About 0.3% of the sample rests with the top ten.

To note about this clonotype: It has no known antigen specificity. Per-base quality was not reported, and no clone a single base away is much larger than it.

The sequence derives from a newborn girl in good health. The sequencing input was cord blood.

The sequenced DNA: TGCAGTGCTAGAAATCCCACGAGCTCCTATAATTCACCCCTCCACTTT. It translates as CSARNPTSSYNSPLHF. The rearranged chain carries TRBV20-1 and TRBJ1-6; the D gene lacks a confident call. Taken from the germline V gene (reference sequence), the CDR1 and CDR2 loops are DFQATT and SNEGSKA. The CDR3, from cysteine to phenylalanine, totals 16 residues. The only DNA kept is the CDR3, 48 bases in frame from the first base. V gives up 2 bases and J gives up 0 bases, and the segment between their germline ends measures 11 bases.